A selection of T cell receptor beta chains follows, all from one sample in a study of T cell repertoires in cytomegalovirus infection. Using its own MiXCR run on the reads, TCRdb lists one record per CDR3 protein. Among 600,000 to 800,000 distinct CDR3 sequences, 20% to 30% were seen once, and the ten largest hold around 8%. Sequences were obtained from CD8+ T cells from PBMCs. The receptors originated from a human donor in good health (CMV status not recorded). Some clones in this sample may be carry-over from other donors' samples. CDR3s leave out the opening cysteine and the closing phenylalanine or tryptophan. The order of the fields is D gene, V gene, J gene, CDR3 protein. D genes are given only for firm matches.

D: TRBD2
V: TRBV7-4
J: TRBJ2-7
CDR3: ASYDPGGASEQY

D: TRBD2
V: TRBV28
J: TRBJ2-2
CDR3: ASSLWSTSGEMNTGELF

D: TRBD1
V: TRBV7-6
J: TRBJ2-7
CDR3: ASSNGQGVREQY

D: NA
V: TRBV14
J: TRBJ1-1
CDR3: ASSQEGLTEAF

D: NA
V: TRBV20-1
J: TRBJ1-1
CDR3: SARLLADTEAF

D: TRBD1
V: TRBV25-1
J: TRBJ1-4
CDR3: ASHSGGGREKLF

D: TRBD2
V: TRBV7-6
J: TRBJ2-5
CDR3: ASSLVGTSGPSGLETQY

D: NA
V: TRBV25-1
J: TRBJ2-2
CDR3: AKTGTFGIGELF

D: NA
V: TRBV24-1
J: TRBJ1-6
CDR3: ATSDSRGLLH

D: NA
V: TRBV10-2
J: TRBJ2-7
CDR3: ASSEYLGSEQY

D: NA
V: TRBV14
J: TRBJ2-5
CDR3: ASSHGGEGETQY

D: TRBD1
V: TRBV20-1
J: TRBJ1-2
CDR3: SAASDRVVDGYT

D: NA
V: TRBV10-1
J: TRBJ1-1
CDR3: ASSESGGGEAF

D: NA
V: TRBV5-4
J: TRBJ1-1
CDR3: ASTLGNSEAF

D: TRBD2
V: TRBV7-2
J: TRBJ2-1
CDR3: ASSPWTSGGAMF

D: NA
V: TRBV7-9
J: TRBJ2-1
CDR3: ASTKYDNEQF

D: NA
V: TRBV28
J: TRBJ2-1
CDR3: ASTTPGNEQF

D: NA
V: TRBV7-2
J: TRBJ1-2
CDR3: ASSFPGTTYGYT

D: NA
V: TRBV5-5
J: TRBJ2-7
CDR3: ASSVDRPYEQY

D: NA
V: TRBV7-2
J: TRBJ2-1
CDR3: ASSQTYNEQF

D: TRBD1
V: TRBV10-1
J: TRBJ2-7
CDR3: ASSEGQGTYEQY

D: TRBD1
V: TRBV6-6
J: TRBJ2-1
CDR3: ASSYFKRGRDEQF

D: TRBD2
V: TRBV20-1
J: TRBJ2-1
CDR3: SARDLLAGGPNEQF

D: NA
V: TRBV20-1
J: TRBJ1-4
CDR3: SASWTTGKTNEKLF

D: TRBD1
V: TRBV6-1
J: TRBJ1-3
CDR3: ASSEPGQGIGNTIY

D: NA
V: TRBV14
J: TRBJ2-3
CDR3: ASSRRGDMSTQY

D: NA
V: TRBV11-2
J: TRBJ2-3
CDR3: ASSLALLMPHDTQY

D: TRBD2
V: TRBV6-5
J: TRBJ2-3
CDR3: ASSYGTSGHTDTQY

D: TRBD2
V: TRBV20-1
J: TRBJ2-5
CDR3: SARASSGGAIGETQY

D: NA
V: TRBV7-9
J: TRBJ1-3
CDR3: ASSLEAGENGNTIY

D: NA
V: TRBV5-1
J: TRBJ1-1
CDR3: ASSTRGRAF

D: NA
V: TRBV28
J: TRBJ2-3
CDR3: ASSPQIVNFTDTQY

D: NA
V: TRBV7-2
J: TRBJ2-2
CDR3: ASSLYPDTGELF

D: NA
V: TRBV5-1
J: TRBJ1-2
CDR3: ASSFNRADPGYGYT

D: NA
V: TRBV13
J: TRBJ1-1
CDR3: ASSLRRRNTEAF

D: NA
V: TRBV14
J: TRBJ1-6
CDR3: VSSQAVGEYNSPLH

D: TRBD1
V: TRBV10-1
J: TRBJ2-2
CDR3: ASSFTGQDTGELF

D: NA
V: TRBV14
J: TRBJ1-3
CDR3: ASSQFGQNLRNTIY

D: NA
V: TRBV7-8
J: TRBJ1-1
CDR3: ASSLGERGVVTEAF

D: NA
V: TRBV14
J: TRBJ1-1
CDR3: ASSQGYQDITEAF

D: NA
V: TRBV2
J: TRBJ1-4
CDR3: ASSEAGDPNEKLF

D: NA
V: TRBV28
J: TRBJ1-2
CDR3: ASRRPGTRRLDGYT

D: NA
V: TRBV19
J: TRBJ2-4
CDR3: ASSIGNIQY

D: NA
V: TRBV6-1
J: TRBJ2-7
CDR3: ASSERHSGVVYEQY

D: NA
V: TRBV2
J: TRBJ2-4
CDR3: AARGAKNIQY

D: TRBD2
V: TRBV7-2
J: TRBJ2-3
CDR3: ASSHQISGTNFTDTQY

D: TRBD2
V: TRBV7-9
J: TRBJ2-3
CDR3: ASSLIGREEDTQY

D: NA
V: TRBV5-5
J: TRBJ2-2
CDR3: ASSDFGRTTGELF

D: TRBD1
V: TRBV11-2
J: TRBJ2-1
CDR3: ASSLIQGAQEQF

D: NA
V: TRBV7-2
J: TRBJ2-3
CDR3: ASSLIVDSRVDTQY

D: NA
V: TRBV7-9
J: TRBJ1-2
CDR3: ASSFLSNYGYT